Listed below are T cell receptor beta chains from one sample, sequenced in a study of identical twins. MiXCR, run by TCRdb on the 5' RACE reads, gives a single entry per CDR3 protein. This table holds 570,000 or so distinct CDR3 sequences, over 8.5% found once. These records were also assigned to another study, of yellow fever vaccine responses in identical twins.

The sequencing sample was made of PBMCs. Receptors were obtained from a woman between 18 and 29 years old in good health. Both conserved end residues are part of each CDR3.

V | CDR3
TRBV10-3 | CASRSELGDTQYF
TRBV28 | CAGRSSNTDTQYF
TRBV12-5 | CASGFSPSGGEADTQYF
TRBV11-1 | CASSLAGTSGSSYNEQFF
TRBV30 | CAWSADYEQYF
TRBV5-1 | CASSLEPGRAYNEQFF
TRBV20-1 | CSAIGTGRETQYF
TRBV5-5 | CASSPGQALGGYTF
TRBV20-1 | CSARWGAGGKKETQYF
TRBV6-1 | CASSPTEPPYEQYF
TRBV12-3/TRBV12-4 | CASRPRGAGRTDTQYF
TRBV12-3/TRBV12-4 | CASRSTGFGTGELFF
TRBV12-3/TRBV12-4 | CASTPAAYTGELFF
TRBV6-2/TRBV6-3 | CASSLGWGSPINEQFF
TRBV3-1 | CASTQGVGLAGVETQYF
TRBV6-1 | CASSAPGTSGMWQFF
TRBV5-1 | CASRLEGQSNEKLFF
TRBV12-3/TRBV12-4 | CASSPRTPASGNTIYF
TRBV21-1 | CASSKRGGLGAKNIQYF
TRBV20-1 | CSARDPGVWYNEQFF
TRBV3-1 | CASSQEFLADNEQFF
TRBV7-2 | CASSLRGYSYNEQFF
TRBV5-1 | CASSQGGGPHNEQFF
TRBV9 | CASSISGSNTGELFF
TRBV12-3/TRBV12-4 | CASSFGGEKYNEQFF
TRBV5-6 | CASSLEGYRSPLHF
TRBV3-1 | CASSPRRDSRTGELFF
TRBV3-1 | CASSYRIQETQYF
TRBV6-2/TRBV6-3 | CASRLTETQYF
TRBV4-3 | CASSQDLTSRPDTQYF
TRBV29-1 | CSLKPQYF
TRBV6-2/TRBV6-3 | CASSRPGTSGSQYF
TRBV11-2 | CATELAGGKTDTQYF
TRBV12-3/TRBV12-4 | CASTPPMENTEAFF
TRBV10-1 | CASRARRYLDTQYF
TRBV30 | CAWSPPASGRYNEQFF
TRBV6-6 | CAVRELTDTQYF
TRBV18 | CASSPDRRLAHEQYF
TRBV2 | CASRLASSYNEQFF
TRBV5-1 | CASSRLTGSNEQFF
TRBV30 | CAWSASMPSYEQYF
TRBV2 | CASSKDRGREQYF
TRBV12-3/TRBV12-4 | CASSKGGWTGETQYF
TRBV7-2 | CASSSELAGNNEQFF
TRBV20-1 | CSARVPADPADTQYF
TRBV12-3/TRBV12-4 | CASSPGQFSNQPQHF
TRBV7-3 | CASRAGGGTDTQYF
TRBV7-9 | CASSPRSGLETQYF
TRBV3-1 | CASSHRAGSYNEQFF
TRBV5-1 | CASRSANSYNEQFF
TRBV7-8 | CASSHRDRVREQFF
TRBV5-1 | CASSPYSGASTDTQYF
TRBV7-2 | CASSNYGGTYEQYF
TRBV29-1 | CSVTGLAGDYEQYF